This T cell receptor beta chain was found in a study of blood T cell repertoires in COVID-19. The assay was immunoSEQ multiplex PCR, and TCRdb's table has in-frame clones only and misses some. The profile shows roughly 250,000 clones, more than 75% of them singletons. Worth noting for this clone: Within the sample, other DNA sequences also encode this same CDR3.

Sequenced sample: peripheral blood. This receptor was taken from a woman aged 45-59 years with acute or convalescent COVID-19.

The CDR3 nucleotides read TGTGCCAGCAGTTACGGTGGGGGGTCCTACGAGCAGTACTTC. It translates to CASSYGGGSYEQYF. This chain links TRBV6-5 with TRBJ2-7; the D gene is possibly TRBD2 (6 bases). The ends were cut back, 2 bases at V and 1 base at J, with 9 bases in the middle. There are 14 residues in the CDR3. Per the germline V gene, CDR1 is MNHEY and CDR2 is SVGAGI.